What follows is one TCR beta chain and its context. Antigen unknown. The sample belongs to a study of CD8+ T cells in alopecia areata. At the level of the study: Administration of oral tofacitinib to treated patients was at 5 to 10 mg twice daily. By percentage of affected scalp area, the severity of treated patients was scored.

Specified treatment: oral pan-JAK inhibitor, 5-10 mg twice daily. Sequencing relied on a cDNA template that was reverse transcribed from extracted RNA. Clones were sequenced by immunoSEQ multiplex PCR, and TCRdb holds only the in-frame ones, with some missing. Among around 190,000 clones listed, less than 65% were seen once. Study outcomes and limitations: Persistence of many expanded lesional clones was seen in scalp and blood during tofacitinib. Sequencing of scalp samples also includes resident alphabeta T cells from normal skin.

The source material was CD4+ T cells sorted from blood, sampled at week 4, from a patient treated with tofacitinib. The TCR was taken from a human donor with alopecia areata.

DNA for the CDR3: TGTGCCAGCAGCTTAGCGGGACAGTCAACCTACGAGCAGTACTTC. Translating gives CASSLAGQSTYEQYF. The chain joins TRBV11-1 to TRBJ2-7, with 7 bases fitting TRBD1. V lost 0 bases and J lost 2; bases outside the gene matches: 4. This CDR3 has 15 residues. Germline loops: CDR1 SGHAT, CDR2 FQDESV (reference sequence).